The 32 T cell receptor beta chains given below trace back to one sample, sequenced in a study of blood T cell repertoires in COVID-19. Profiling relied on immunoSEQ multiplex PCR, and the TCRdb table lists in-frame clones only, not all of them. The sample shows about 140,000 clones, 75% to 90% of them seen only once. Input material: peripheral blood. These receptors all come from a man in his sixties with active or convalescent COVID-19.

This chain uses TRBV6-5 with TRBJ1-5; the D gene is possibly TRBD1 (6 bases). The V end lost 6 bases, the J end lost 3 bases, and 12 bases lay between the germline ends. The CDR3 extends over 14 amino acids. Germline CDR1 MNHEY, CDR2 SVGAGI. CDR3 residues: CASSLYRVNQPQHF. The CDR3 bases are TGTGCCAGCAGCCTCTACAGGGTCAATCAGCCCCAGCATTTT.

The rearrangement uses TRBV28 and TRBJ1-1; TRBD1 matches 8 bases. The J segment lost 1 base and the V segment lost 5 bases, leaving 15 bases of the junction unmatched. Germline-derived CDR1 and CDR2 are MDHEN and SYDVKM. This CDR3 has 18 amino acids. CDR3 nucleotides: TGTGCCAGCAGTAAAAGGACAAGAGACAGGGGCAAGAACACTGAAGCTTTCTTT. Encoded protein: CASSKRTRDRGKNTEAFF.

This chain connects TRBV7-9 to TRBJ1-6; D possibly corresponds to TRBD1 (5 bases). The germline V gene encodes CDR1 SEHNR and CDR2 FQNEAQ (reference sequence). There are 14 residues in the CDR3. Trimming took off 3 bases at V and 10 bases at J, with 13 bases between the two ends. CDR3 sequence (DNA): TGTGCCAGCAGCTTGGGTCAGGGACTATCACCCCTCCACTTT. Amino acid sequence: CASSLGQGLSPLHF.

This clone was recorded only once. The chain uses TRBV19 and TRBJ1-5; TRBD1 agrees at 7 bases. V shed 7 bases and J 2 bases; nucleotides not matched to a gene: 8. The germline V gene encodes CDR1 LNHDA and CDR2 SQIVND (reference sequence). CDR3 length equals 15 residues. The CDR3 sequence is CASTPGGIGNQPQHF. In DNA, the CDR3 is TGTGCCAGTACCCCAGGGGGTATCGGCAATCAGCCCCAGCATTTT.

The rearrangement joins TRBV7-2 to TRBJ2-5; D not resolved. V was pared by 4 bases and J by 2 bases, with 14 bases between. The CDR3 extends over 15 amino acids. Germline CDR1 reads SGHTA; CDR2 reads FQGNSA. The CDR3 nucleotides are TGTGCCAGCAGCTGGCGAGTGAAGCGACAAGAGACCCAGTACTTC. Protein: CASSWRVKRQETQYF.

In nucleotides, the CDR3 is TGTGCCAGCAGTCTCGGGGACACGCTTTATAATTCACCCCTCCACTTT. This sequence encodes CASSLGDTLYNSPLHF. The rearrangement joins TRBV28 to TRBJ1-6; D may be TRBD1 (6 bases). Germline CDR1 MDHEN, CDR2 SYDVKM. Trimming shortened V by 5 bases and J by 4 bases, and 15 bases separated the two germline ends. The CDR3 consists of 16 residues.

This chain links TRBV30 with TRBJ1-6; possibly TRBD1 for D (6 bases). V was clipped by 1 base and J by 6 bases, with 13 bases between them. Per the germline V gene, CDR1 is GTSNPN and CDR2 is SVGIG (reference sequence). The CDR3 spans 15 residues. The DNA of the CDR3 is TGTGCCTGGAGTGCCTGGACAGTTGGTAATTCACCCCTCCACTTT. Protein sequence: CAWSAWTVGNSPLHF.

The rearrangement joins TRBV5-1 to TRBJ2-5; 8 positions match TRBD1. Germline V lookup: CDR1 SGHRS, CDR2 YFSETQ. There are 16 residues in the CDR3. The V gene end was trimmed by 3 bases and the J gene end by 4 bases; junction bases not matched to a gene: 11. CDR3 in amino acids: CASSSVETGGRETQYF. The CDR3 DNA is TGCGCCAGCAGCTCTGTAGAAACAGGGGGACGAGAGACCCAGTACTTC.

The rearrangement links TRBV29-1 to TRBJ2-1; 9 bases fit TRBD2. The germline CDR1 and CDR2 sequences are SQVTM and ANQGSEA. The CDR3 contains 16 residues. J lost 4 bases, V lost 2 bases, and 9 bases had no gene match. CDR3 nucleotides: TGCAGCGTTGAAAACTTGGGGCTAGCGGGGTACAATGAGCAGTTCTTC. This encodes CSVENLGLAGYNEQFF.

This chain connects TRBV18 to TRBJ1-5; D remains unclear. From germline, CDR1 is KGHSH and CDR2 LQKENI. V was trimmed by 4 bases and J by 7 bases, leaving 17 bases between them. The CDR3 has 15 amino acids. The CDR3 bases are TGTGCCAGCTCACGAGATAGGGAGGGTAGGCAGCCCCAGCATTTT. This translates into CASSRDREGRQPQHF.

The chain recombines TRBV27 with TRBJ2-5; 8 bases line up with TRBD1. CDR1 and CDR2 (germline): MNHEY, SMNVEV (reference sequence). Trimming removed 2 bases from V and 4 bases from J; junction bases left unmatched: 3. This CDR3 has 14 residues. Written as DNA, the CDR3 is TGTGCCAGCAGTTTAGCCGGGACAGGAGAGACCCAGTACTTC. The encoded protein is CASSLAGTGETQYF.

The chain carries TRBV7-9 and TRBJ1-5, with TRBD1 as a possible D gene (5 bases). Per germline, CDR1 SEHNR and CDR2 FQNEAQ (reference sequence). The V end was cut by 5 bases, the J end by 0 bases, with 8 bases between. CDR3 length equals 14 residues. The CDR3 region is CASSRDSSNQPQHF. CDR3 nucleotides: TGTGCCAGCAGCCGCGACAGTAGCAATCAGCCCCAGCATTTT.

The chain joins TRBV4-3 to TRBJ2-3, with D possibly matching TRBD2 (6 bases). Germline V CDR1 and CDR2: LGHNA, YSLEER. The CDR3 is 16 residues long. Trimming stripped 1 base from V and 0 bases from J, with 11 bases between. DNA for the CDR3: TGCGCCAGCAGCCAAGCGTACGGGACTAGCACAGATACGCAGTATTTT. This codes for CASSQAYGTSTDTQYF.

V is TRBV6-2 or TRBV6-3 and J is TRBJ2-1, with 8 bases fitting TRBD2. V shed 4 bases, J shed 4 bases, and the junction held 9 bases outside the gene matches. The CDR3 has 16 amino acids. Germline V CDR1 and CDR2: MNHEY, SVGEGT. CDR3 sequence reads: CASSLSISGDYNEQFF. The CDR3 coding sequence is TGTGCCAGCAGTTTGTCGATTAGCGGGGATTACAATGAGCAGTTCTTC.

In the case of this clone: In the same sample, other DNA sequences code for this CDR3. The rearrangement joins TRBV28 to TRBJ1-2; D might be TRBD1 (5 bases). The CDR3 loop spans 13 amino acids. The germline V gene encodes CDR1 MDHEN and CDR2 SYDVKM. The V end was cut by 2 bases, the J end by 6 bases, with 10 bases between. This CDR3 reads CASSLATGDGYTF. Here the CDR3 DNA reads TGTGCCAGCAGTTTAGCTACAGGTGATGGCTACACCTTC.

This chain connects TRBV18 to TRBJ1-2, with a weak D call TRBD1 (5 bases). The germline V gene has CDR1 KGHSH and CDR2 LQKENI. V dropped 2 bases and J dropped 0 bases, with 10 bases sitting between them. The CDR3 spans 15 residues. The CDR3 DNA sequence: TGTGCCAGCTCACCAAGCGGGGGGGCTAACTATGGCTACACCTTC. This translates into CASSPSGGANYGYTF.

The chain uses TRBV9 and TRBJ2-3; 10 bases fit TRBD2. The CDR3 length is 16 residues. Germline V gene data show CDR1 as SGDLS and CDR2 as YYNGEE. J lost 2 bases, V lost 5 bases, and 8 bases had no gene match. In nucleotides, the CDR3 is TGTGCCAGCAGTACCCTCGGGACTAGCGCCACAGATACGCAGTATTTT. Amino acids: CASSTLGTSATDTQYF. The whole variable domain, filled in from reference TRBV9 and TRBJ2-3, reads DSGVTQTPKHLITATGQRVTLRCSPRSGDLSVYWYQQSLDQGLQFLIQYYNGEERAKGNILERFSAQQFPDLHSELNLSSLELGDSALYFCASSTLGTSATDTQYFGPGTRLTVL.

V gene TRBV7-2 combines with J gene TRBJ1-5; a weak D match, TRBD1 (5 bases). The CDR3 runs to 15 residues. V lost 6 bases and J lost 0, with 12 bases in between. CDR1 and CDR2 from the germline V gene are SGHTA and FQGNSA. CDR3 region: CASSRDSLSNQPQHF. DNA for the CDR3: TGTGCCAGCAGTCGAGACAGCCTTAGCAATCAGCCCCAGCATTTT.

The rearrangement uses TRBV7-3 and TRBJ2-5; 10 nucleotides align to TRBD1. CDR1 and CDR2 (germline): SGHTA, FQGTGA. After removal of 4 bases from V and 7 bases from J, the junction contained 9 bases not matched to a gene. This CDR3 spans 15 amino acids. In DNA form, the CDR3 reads TGTGCCAGCAGCTCCCGCTCGGGACAGGGGATGACCCAGTACTTC. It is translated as CASSSRSGQGMTQYF.

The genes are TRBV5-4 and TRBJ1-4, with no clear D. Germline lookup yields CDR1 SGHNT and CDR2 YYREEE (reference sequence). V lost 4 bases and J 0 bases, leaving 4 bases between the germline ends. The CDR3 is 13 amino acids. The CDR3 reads CASSRATNEKLFF. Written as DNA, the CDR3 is TGTGCCAGCAGCCGGGCAACTAATGAAAAACTGTTTTTT.

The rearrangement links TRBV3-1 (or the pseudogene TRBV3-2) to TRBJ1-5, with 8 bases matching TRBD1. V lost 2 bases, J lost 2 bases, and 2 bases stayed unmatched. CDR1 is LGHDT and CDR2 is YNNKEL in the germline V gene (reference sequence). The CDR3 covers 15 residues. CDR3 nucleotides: TGTGCCAGCAGCCAACAGGGGGCTGGCAATCAGCCCCAGCATTTT. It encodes CASSQQGAGNQPQHF.

In DNA form, the CDR3 reads TGTGCCAGCAGTCCCGGGACAGTTCGGCAAGAGACCCAGTACTTC. Translated, it gives CASSPGTVRQETQYF. The genes are TRBV6-2 or TRBV6-3 and TRBJ2-5, with 7 positions matching TRBD1. V shed 5 bases and J 2 bases; nucleotides not matched to a gene: 8. CDR1 and CDR2 from the germline V gene are MNHEY and SVGEGT. The CDR3 length is 15 residues.

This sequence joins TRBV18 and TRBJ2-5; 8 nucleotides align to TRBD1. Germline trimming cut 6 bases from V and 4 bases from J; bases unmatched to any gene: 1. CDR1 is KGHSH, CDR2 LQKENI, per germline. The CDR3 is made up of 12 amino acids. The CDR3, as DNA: TGTGCCAGCTCGGACAGGGCAGAGACCCAGTACTTC. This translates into CASSDRAETQYF.

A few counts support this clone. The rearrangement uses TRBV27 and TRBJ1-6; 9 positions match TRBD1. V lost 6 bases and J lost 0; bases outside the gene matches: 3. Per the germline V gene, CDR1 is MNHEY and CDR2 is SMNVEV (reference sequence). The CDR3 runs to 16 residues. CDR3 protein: CASRGQGSSYNSPLHF. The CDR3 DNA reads TGTGCCAGCAGAGGACAGGGGAGCTCCTATAATTCACCCCTCCACTTT.

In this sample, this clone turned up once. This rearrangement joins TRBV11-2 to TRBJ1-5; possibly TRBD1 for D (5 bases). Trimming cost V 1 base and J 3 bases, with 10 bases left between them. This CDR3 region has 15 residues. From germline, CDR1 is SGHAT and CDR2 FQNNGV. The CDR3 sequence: CASSLGGGNNQPQHF. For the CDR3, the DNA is TGTGCCAGCAGCTTAGGGGGGGGTAACAATCAGCCCCAGCATTTT.

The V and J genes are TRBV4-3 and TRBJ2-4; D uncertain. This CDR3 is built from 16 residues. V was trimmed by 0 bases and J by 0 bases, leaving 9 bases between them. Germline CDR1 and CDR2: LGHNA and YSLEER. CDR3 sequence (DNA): TGCGCCAGCAGCCAAGACCCTGGCCTAGCCAAAAACATTCAGTACTTC. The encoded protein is CASSQDPGLAKNIQYF.

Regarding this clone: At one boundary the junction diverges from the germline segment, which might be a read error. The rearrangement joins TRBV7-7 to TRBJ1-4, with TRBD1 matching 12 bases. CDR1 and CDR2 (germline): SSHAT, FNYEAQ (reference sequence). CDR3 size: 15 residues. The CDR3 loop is CASSLGTGGGEKLFF. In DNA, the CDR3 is TGTGCTAGCAGCTTGGGGACAGGGGGCGGAGAAAAACTGTTTTTT.

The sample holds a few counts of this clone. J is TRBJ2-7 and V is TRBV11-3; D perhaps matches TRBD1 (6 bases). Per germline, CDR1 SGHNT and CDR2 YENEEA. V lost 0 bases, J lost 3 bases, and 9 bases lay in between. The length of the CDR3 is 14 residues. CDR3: CASSLDKDSYEQYF. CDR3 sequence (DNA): TGTGCCAGCAGCTTAGATAAGGACAGCTACGAGCAGTACTTC.

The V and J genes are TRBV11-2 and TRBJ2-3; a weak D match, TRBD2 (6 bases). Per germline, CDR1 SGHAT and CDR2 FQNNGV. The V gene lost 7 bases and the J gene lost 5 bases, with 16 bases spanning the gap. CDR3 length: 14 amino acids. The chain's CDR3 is CASNRGGTVDTQYF. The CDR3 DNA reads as TGTGCCAGCAACCGGGGCGGGACCGTAGATACGCAGTATTTT. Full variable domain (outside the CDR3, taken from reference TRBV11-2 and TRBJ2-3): EAGVAQSPRYKIIEKRQSVAFWCNPISGHATLYWYQQILGQGPKLLIQFQNNGVVDDSQLPKDRFSAERLKGVDSTLKIQPAKLEDSAVYLCASNRGGTVDTQYFGPGTRLTVL.

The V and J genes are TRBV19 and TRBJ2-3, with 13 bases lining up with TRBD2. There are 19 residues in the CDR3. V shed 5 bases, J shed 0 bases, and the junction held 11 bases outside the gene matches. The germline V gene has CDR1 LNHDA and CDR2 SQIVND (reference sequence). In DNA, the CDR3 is TGTGCCAGTAGTTCGATGCCGGGACTAGCGGGGTTCAGCACAGATACGCAGTATTTT. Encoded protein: CASSSMPGLAGFSTDTQYF.

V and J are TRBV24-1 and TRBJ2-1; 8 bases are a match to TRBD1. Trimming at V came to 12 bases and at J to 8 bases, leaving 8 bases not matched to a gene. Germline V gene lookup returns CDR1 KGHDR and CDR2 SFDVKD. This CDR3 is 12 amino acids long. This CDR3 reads CAAGQGGHEQFF. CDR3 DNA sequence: TGTGCCGCCGGACAGGGCGGGCATGAGCAGTTCTTC.

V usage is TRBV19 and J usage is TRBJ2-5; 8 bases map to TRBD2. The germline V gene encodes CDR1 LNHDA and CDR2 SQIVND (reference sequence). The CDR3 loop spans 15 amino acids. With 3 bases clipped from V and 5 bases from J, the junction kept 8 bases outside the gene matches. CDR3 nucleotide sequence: TGTGCCAGTAGTATGACGGGAGGGCTGGCGGAGACCCAGTACTTC. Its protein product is CASSMTGGLAETQYF.